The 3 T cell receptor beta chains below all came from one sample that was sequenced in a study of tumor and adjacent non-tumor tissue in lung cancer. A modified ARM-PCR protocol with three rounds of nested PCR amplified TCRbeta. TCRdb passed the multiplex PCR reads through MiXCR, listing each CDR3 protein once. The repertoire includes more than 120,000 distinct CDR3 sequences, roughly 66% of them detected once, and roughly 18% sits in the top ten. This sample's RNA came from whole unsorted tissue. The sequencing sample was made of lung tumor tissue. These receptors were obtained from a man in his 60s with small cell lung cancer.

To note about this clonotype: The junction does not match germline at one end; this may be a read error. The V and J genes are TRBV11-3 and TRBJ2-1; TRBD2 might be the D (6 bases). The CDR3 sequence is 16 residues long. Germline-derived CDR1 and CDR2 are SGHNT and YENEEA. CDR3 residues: CASNLSGRTGYNEQFF. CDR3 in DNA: TGTGCAAGCAACTTGAGCGGGCGGACGGGTTACAATGAGCAGTTCTTC. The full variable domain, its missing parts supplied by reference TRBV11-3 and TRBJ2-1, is EAGVVQSPRYKIIEKKQPVAFWCNPISGHNTLYWYLQNLGQGPELLIRYENEEAVDDSQLPKDRFSAERLKGVDSTLKIQPAELGDSAVYLCASNLSGRTGYNEQFFGPGTRLTVL.

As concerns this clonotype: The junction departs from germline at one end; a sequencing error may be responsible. CDR3 loop: CVSSSGFSGSEQYF. CDR3 nucleotides: TGTGTCAGCAGCTCGGGCTTCTCGGGGTCCGAGCAGTACTTC. This chain links TRBV13 with TRBJ2-7; D is possibly TRBD2 (5 bases). The CDR3 extends over 14 amino acids. Germline V gene sequence: CDR1 PRHDT, CDR2 FYEKMQ (reference sequence). Drawing the rest from reference TRBV13 and TRBJ2-7, the complete variable domain is AAGVIQSPRHLIKEKRETATLKCYPIPRHDTVYWYQQGPGQDPQFLISFYEKMQSDKGSIPDRFSAQQFSDYHSELNMSSLELGDSALYFCVSSSGFSGSEQYFGPGTRLTVT.

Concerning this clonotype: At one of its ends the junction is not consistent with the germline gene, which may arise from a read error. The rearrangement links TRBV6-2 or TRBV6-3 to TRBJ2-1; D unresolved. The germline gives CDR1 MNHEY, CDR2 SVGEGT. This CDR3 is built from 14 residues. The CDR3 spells CAISYLTNTNVQFF. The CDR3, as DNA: TGTGCCATCAGTTACTTGACGAACACCAATGTGCAGTTCTTC.